One and the same sample provided the 8 T cell receptor beta chains below, sequenced in a study of cytomegalovirus exposure and HLA in healthy donors. Primers for the PCR totalled 60 Vbeta and 13 Jbeta. Some clones are missing from TCRdb's copy, which holds only in-frame ones; the method was immunoSEQ multiplex PCR. Of about 180,000 clones listed, roughly 80% are singletons. What was sequenced was PBMCs. The receptors were sampled from a female donor in good health and CMV-seronegative.

The count of this clone is one. This chain joins TRBV4-3 and TRBJ1-2; D is perhaps TRBD1 (6 bases). CDR3 size: 14 residues. Trimming cost V 1 base and J 3 bases, with 9 bases left between them. CDR1 is LGHNA and CDR2 is YSLEER in the germline V gene. CDR3 in DNA: TGCGCCAGCAGCCAAGGACAGGCCCACTATGGCTACACCTTC. Translating it yields CASSQGQAHYGYTF.

J is TRBJ1-5 and V is TRBV6-6; TRBD1 matches at 7 bases. The CDR3 runs to 15 residues. Germline-derived CDR1 and CDR2 are MNHNY and SVGAGI (reference sequence). The J segment lost 2 bases and the V segment lost 2 bases, leaving 3 bases of the junction unmatched. This CDR3 reads CASSYVGQRNQPQHF. The CDR3 DNA sequence: TGTGCCAGCAGTTACGTGGGACAGCGCAATCAGCCCCAGCATTTT.

The chain employs TRBV4-3 and TRBJ2-3, with 7 bases matching TRBD2. The CDR3 is 19 amino acids. The germline gives CDR1 LGHNA, CDR2 YSLEER. The trim removed 0 bases at V and 4 bases at J, leaving 16 bases unmatched. CDR3 amino acids: CASSQDSFREDKGADTQYF. The CDR3 coding sequence is TGCGCCAGCAGCCAAGATAGTTTCCGGGAGGATAAAGGGGCAGATACGCAGTATTTT.

This clone was seen just once. The chain is built from TRBV7-9 and TRBJ2-5; TRBD1 matches 7 bases. This CDR3 comprises 13 residues. The V gene's germline CDR1 is SEHNR and CDR2 FQNEAQ (reference sequence). V was pared by 4 bases and J by 5 bases, with 4 bases of the junction left unmatched. The CDR3 coding sequence is TGTGCCAGCAGCTCGACAGGGTTGGAGACCCAGTACTTC. Residues: CASSSTGLETQYF.

This clone was seen a handful of times. The rearrangement uses TRBV4-1 and TRBJ2-1, with TRBD1 as a possible D gene (6 bases). Germline CDR1 and CDR2: MGHRA and YSYEKL. The CDR3 contains 17 residues. V lost 4 bases and J lost 0, with 16 bases in between. Here the CDR3 reads CASSLTGQSDSYNEQFF. DNA of the CDR3: TGCGCCAGCAGCCTTACTGGACAGAGCGACTCCTACAATGAGCAGTTCTTC.

The V and J genes are TRBV19 and TRBJ1-1; D is undetermined. The germline CDR1 and CDR2 sequences are LNHDA and SQIVND (reference sequence). This CDR3 spans 12 amino acids. V was clipped by 3 bases and J by 4 bases, with 6 bases between them. CDR3 DNA: TGTGCCAGTAGTATGACTGGCACTGAAGCTTTCTTT. This encodes CASSMTGTEAFF.

The V and J genes are TRBV28 and TRBJ2-3; TRBD2 agrees at 13 bases. This CDR3 comprises 17 residues. V gave up 2 bases and J gave up 5 bases; unmatched junction bases: 7. Germline CDR1 is MDHEN and CDR2 is SYDVKM. CDR3 protein: CASSLITLAGGGDTQYF. The CDR3 DNA reads as TGTGCCAGCAGTTTAATCACACTAGCGGGAGGGGGAGATACGCAGTATTTT.

This clone was seen just once. This chain joins TRBV19 and TRBJ1-5; D is unresolved. The CDR3 is 15 residues long. Trimming stripped 7 bases from V and 6 bases from J, with 19 bases between. Germline lookup yields CDR1 LNHDA and CDR2 SQIVND (reference sequence). Here the CDR3 DNA reads TGTGCCAGTAATACTCAGGAGGGAGGAAGTCAGCCCCAGCATTTT. Its protein product is CASNTQEGGSQPQHF. Full variable domain (outside the CDR3, taken from reference TRBV19 and TRBJ1-5): DGGITQSPKYLFRKEGQNVTLSCEQNLNHDAMYWYRQDPGQGLRLIYYSQIVNDFQKGDIAEGYSVSREKKESFPLTVTSAQKNPTAFYLCASNTQEGGSQPQHFGDGTRLSIL.